These 17 T cell receptor beta chains share one sample of origin, sequenced in a study of blood T cell repertoires in COVID-19. Method: immunoSEQ multiplex PCR; TCRdb's copy keeps in-frame clones and lacks some. The profile shows 300,000 to 350,000 clones, 75% to 90% of them singletons. The sample was peripheral blood. Every receptor here comes from a man aged 18 to 30 with active or convalescent COVID-19.

The chain couples TRBV4-3 to TRBJ1-6, with D uncertain. Per germline, CDR1 LGHNA and CDR2 YSLEER. V was pared by 0 bases and J by 0 bases, with 15 bases between. The CDR3 runs to 19 residues. CDR3 DNA sequence: TGCGCCAGCAGCCAAGAGGGCATGACACGCTTCTCCTATAATTCACCCCTCCACTTT. This translates into CASSQEGMTRFSYNSPLHF.

The J gene is TRBJ1-4, the V gene TRBV19; 7 bases map to TRBD1. The V gene end was trimmed by 5 bases and the J gene end by 0 bases; junction bases not matched to a gene: 3. The CDR3 runs 15 residues. Looked up from germline, CDR1 is LNHDA and CDR2 is SQIVND (reference sequence). The CDR3 loop is CASSAGTATNEKLFF. As DNA, the CDR3 is TGTGCCAGTAGTGCAGGGACAGCAACTAATGAAAAACTGTTTTTT.

CDR3 in DNA: TGTGCCTGCCAGCGGGAGCGGAACCGACCCCCAAATGAGCAGTTCTTC. It yields the protein CACQRERNRPPNEQFF. V usage is TRBV19 and J usage is TRBJ2-1; 8 nucleotides agree with TRBD2. After removal of 11 bases from V and 7 bases from J, the junction contained 19 bases not matched to a gene. The CDR3 sequence is 16 residues long. Germline CDR1 and CDR2: LNHDA and SQIVND (reference sequence). Drawing the rest from reference TRBV19 and TRBJ2-1, the complete variable domain is DGGITQSPKYLFRKEGQNVTLSCEQNLNHDAMYWYRQDPGQGLRLIYYSQIVNDFQKGDIAEGYSVSREKKESFPLTVTSAQKNPTAFYLCACQRERNRPPNEQFFGPGTRLTVL.

The table lists this clone with a count of one. V is TRBV14 and J is TRBJ2-5; D perhaps matches TRBD1 (5 bases). Per germline, CDR1 SGHDN and CDR2 FVKESK. With 2 bases removed from V and 5 bases from J, the gap between germline ends came to 15 bases. CDR3 length: 15 amino acids. The CDR3 here is CASSQQASGWETQYF. In DNA, the CDR3 is TGTGCCAGCAGCCAACAGGCCTCAGGGTGGGAGACCCAGTACTTC.

This clone is a singleton in its sample. The chain joins TRBV5-5 to TRBJ2-3, with 7 bases matching TRBD1. CDR3 size: 14 residues. Trimming at V came to 9 bases and at J to 1 base, leaving 8 bases not matched to a gene. The germline V gene encodes CDR1 SGHKS and CDR2 YYEKEE (reference sequence). This CDR3 is CANKEGAGTDTQYF. For the CDR3, the DNA is TGTGCCAACAAAGAGGGGGCCGGCACAGATACGCAGTATTTT.

The chain couples TRBV6-5 to TRBJ2-1; no firm D call. The ends were cut back, 4 bases at V and 9 bases at J, with 16 bases in the middle. Germline V lookup: CDR1 MNHEY, CDR2 SVGAGI. The CDR3 spans 14 residues. The CDR3, as DNA: TGTGCCAGCAGTTTACGCGACGCAGACATTGAGCAGTTCTTC. Translated: CASSLRDADIEQFF.

The V gene is TRBV12-5, the J gene TRBJ2-3; TRBD1 matches 11 bases. V dropped 5 bases and J dropped 0; count of bases not matched to a gene: 4. Germline-derived CDR1 and CDR2 are LGHNT and FRNRAP. The CDR3 sequence is 16 residues long. In nucleotides, the CDR3 is TGTGCTAGTGGTCCCGGACAGGGGGCTAGCACAGATACGCAGTATTTT. Its protein is CASGPGQGASTDTQYF.

The gene calls are TRBV18 and TRBJ1-5, with unresolved D. Germline V gene lookup returns CDR1 KGHSH and CDR2 LQKENI. This CDR3 region has 13 residues. The germline V and J ends were trimmed by 5 bases and 0 bases, with 5 bases remaining between them. CDR3 sequence reads: CASSSSSNQPQHF. The CDR3 DNA is TGTGCCAGCTCATCCTCTAGCAATCAGCCCCAGCATTTT.

CDR3 protein: CASSQENSYNSPLHF. Here the CDR3 DNA reads TGCGCCAGCAGCCAAGAGAACAGTTATAATTCACCCCTCCACTTT. The chain employs TRBV4-1 and TRBJ1-6, with D hard to call. Trimming pared 0 bases from V and 4 bases from J, leaving 7 bases between. CDR1 and CDR2 (germline): MGHRA, YSYEKL. This CDR3 is built from 15 residues.

This chain links TRBV14 with TRBJ1-6; tentatively, D is TRBD1 (6 bases). The V end was cut by 5 bases, the J end by 4 bases, with 12 bases between. From germline, CDR1 is SGHDN and CDR2 FVKESK. The CDR3 is made up of 15 amino acids. The CDR3 DNA reads TGTGCCAGCAGCTCATACGGACAGTATAATTCACCCCTCCACTTT. Translating gives CASSSYGQYNSPLHF.

The chain uses TRBV7-3 and TRBJ2-5; the match to TRBD2 covers 8 bases. This CDR3 comprises 15 residues. CDR1 is SGHTA, CDR2 FQGTGA, per germline. V lost 5 bases, J lost 4 bases, and 9 bases stayed unmatched. Here the CDR3 reads CASSPYAGRGETQYF. As DNA, the CDR3 is TGTGCCAGCAGCCCCTATGCCGGGAGGGGAGAGACCCAGTACTTC. The entire variable domain, with the rest obtained from reference TRBV7-3 and TRBJ2-5, is as follows: GAGVSQTPSNKVTEKGKYVELRCDPISGHTALYWYRQSLGQGPEFLIYFQGTGAADDSGLPNDRFFAVRPEGSVSTLKIQRTERGDSAVYLCASSPYAGRGETQYFGPGTRLLVL.

Of note for this clone: Other nucleotide sequences in the sample specify the same CDR3. The chain employs TRBV15 and TRBJ2-7; a weak D match, TRBD2 (5 bases). Germline-derived CDR1 and CDR2 are LNHNV and YYDKDF (reference sequence). This CDR3 comprises 13 residues. V was pared by 0 bases and J by 4 bases, with 7 bases between. In DNA, the CDR3 is TGTGCCACCAGCAGAGATCGGGGATACGAGCAGTACTTC. This sequence encodes CATSRDRGYEQYF.

The chain links TRBV5-1 to TRBJ2-7, with a weak D call TRBD1 (5 bases). The ends were cut back, 4 bases at V and 4 bases at J, with 15 bases in the middle. This CDR3 has 14 amino acids. Germline loops: CDR1 SGHRS, CDR2 YFSETQ. CDR3 in DNA: TGCGCCAGCAGCGTAATAGGGGCAGGGTACGAGCAGTACTTC. Translated, it gives CASSVIGAGYEQYF.

This clone was observed a handful of times. The chain employs TRBV6-2 or TRBV6-3 and TRBJ2-1; 7 nucleotides match TRBD2. The CDR3 covers 15 residues. Germline trimming cut 2 bases from V and 13 bases from J; bases unmatched to any gene: 14. Germline CDR1 is MNHEY and CDR2 is SVGEGT. CDR3 sequence: CASSYPLAGEPAQFF. The CDR3 DNA reads as TGTGCCAGCAGTTACCCGTTGGCGGGGGAGCCTGCTCAGTTCTTC.

Only one count was recorded for this clone. The chain is built from TRBV29-1 and TRBJ2-5, with 8 positions matching TRBD2. Germline lookup yields CDR1 SQVTM and CDR2 ANQGSEA. The length of the CDR3 is 12 residues. Unmatched junction bases numbered 4, after V lost 5 bases and J lost 5 bases. This CDR3 reads CSVFLAGETQYF. CDR3 bases: TGCAGCGTTTTTTTAGCGGGGGAGACCCAGTACTTC.

The rearrangement links TRBV9 to TRBJ1-6, with D possibly being TRBD1 (5 bases). The CDR3 loop spans 14 amino acids. Germline V CDR1 and CDR2: SGDLS, YYNGEE. V was cut by 4 bases and J by 6 bases, with 11 bases left in between. In DNA form, the CDR3 reads TGTGCCAGCAGCTCGATGGGGGGTAATTCACCCCTCCACTTT. Translation: CASSSMGGNSPLHF.

The V and J genes are TRBV5-1 and TRBJ1-6; D unresolved. Germline lookup yields CDR1 SGHRS and CDR2 YFSETQ. Trimming removed 1 base from V and 6 bases from J, with 8 bases in between. This CDR3 is built from 14 residues. CDR3 residues: CASSLMGSNSPLHF. DNA of the CDR3: TGCGCCAGCAGCTTGATGGGGAGTAATTCACCCCTCCACTTT.